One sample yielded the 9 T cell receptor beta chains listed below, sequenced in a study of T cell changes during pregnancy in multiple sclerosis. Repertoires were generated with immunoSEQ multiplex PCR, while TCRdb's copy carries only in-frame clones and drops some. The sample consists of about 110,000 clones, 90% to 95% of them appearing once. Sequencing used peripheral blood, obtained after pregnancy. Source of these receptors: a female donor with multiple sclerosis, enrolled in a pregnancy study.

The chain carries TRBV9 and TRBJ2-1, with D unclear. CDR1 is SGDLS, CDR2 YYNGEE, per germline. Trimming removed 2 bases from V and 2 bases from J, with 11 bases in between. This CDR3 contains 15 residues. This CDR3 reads CASSVVPSTYNEQFF. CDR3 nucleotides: TGTGCCAGCAGCGTGGTCCCGAGTACCTACAATGAGCAGTTCTTC.

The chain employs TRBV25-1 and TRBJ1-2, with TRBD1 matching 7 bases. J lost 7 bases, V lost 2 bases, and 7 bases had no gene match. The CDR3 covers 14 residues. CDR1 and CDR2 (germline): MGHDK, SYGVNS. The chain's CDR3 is CASSELTGDGGYTF. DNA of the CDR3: TGTGCCAGCAGTGAACTTACAGGGGACGGTGGCTACACCTTC.

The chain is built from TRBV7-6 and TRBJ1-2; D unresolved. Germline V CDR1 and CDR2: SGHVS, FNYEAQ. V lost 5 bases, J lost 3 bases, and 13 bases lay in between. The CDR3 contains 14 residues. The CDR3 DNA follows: TGTGCCAGCAGCGGCAGCGGTCAACACTATGGCTACACCTTC. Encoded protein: CASSGSGQHYGYTF.

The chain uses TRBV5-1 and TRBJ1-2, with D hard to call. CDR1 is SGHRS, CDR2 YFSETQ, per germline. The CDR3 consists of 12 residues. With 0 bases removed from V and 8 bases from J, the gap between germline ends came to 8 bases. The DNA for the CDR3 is TGCGCCAGCAGCTTGGCCGGGGAGGGCTACACCTTC. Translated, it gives CASSLAGEGYTF.

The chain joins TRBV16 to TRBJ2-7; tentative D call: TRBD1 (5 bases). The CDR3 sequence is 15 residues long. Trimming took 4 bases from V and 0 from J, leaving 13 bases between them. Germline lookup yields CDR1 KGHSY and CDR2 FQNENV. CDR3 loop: CASSPQGLSSYEQYF. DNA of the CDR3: TGTGCCAGCAGCCCTCAGGGTTTGAGCTCCTACGAGCAGTACTTC.

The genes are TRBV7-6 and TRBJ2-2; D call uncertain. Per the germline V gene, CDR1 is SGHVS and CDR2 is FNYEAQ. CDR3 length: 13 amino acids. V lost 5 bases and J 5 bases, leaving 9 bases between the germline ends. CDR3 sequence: CASSPSPTGELFF. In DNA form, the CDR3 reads TGTGCCAGCAGCCCAAGCCCAACCGGGGAGCTGTTTTTT.

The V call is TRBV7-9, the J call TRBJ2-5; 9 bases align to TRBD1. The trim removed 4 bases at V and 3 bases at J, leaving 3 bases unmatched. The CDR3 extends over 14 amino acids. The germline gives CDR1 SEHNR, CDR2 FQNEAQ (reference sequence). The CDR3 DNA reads TGTGCCAGCAGCTCGACAGGGGGGAAAGAGACCCAGTACTTC. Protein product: CASSSTGGKETQYF.

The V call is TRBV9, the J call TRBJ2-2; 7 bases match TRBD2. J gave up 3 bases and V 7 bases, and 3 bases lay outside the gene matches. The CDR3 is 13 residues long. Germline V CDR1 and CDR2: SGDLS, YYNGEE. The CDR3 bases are TGTGCCAGCCAGCGGGGATACACCGGGGAGCTGTTTTTT. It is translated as CASQRGYTGELFF.

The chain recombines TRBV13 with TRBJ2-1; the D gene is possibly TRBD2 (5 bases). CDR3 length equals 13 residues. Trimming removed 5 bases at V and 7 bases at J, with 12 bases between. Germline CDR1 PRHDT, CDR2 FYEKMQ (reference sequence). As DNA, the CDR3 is TGTGCCAGCAGCCTCCGGAGGTATAATGAGCAGTTCTTC. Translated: CASSLRRYNEQFF.